Sequencing of this T cell receptor beta chain was carried out in a study of CD4 T cells in relation to SARS-CoV-2 and coronaviruses. Study summary: Controls used an HIV-1 Nef peptide pool or no peptide. Whole-study results and caveats: SARS-CoV-2-driven expansion was significantly weaker in crossreactive than monoreactive clones.

About this clone: Its matching antigen is unknown.

Sequenced by immunoSEQ multiplex PCR; TCRdb stores in-frame clones only, minus some. The table lists 22,000 or so clones, around 70% of them singletons. There are 13 residues in the CDR3. With V trimmed by 5 bases and J by 6 bases, 3 bases remained unmatched. The V gene's germline CDR1 is SGHTA and CDR2 FQGNSA. CD4+ T cells from unexposed donors were obtained before the COVID-19 pandemic (2011-2018). CD4+ T cells were isolated from the cells after about ten days of culture. Unexposed-donor CD4+ T cells were probed with SARS-CoV-2 S/N and four cold-coronavirus spikes, cells permitting. The chain combines TRBV7-2 with TRBJ1-1; TRBD1 agrees at 10 bases. The source material was CD4+ T cells from PBMCs, cultured in vitro. The receptor was derived from a human donor in good health. As DNA, the CDR3 is TGTGCCAGCAGCCCCGGGACAGGGGCTGAAGCTTTCTTT. As protein: CASSPGTGAEAFF.